This T cell receptor (beta chain) was profiled in a study of T cell changes during pregnancy in multiple sclerosis. Libraries were prepared by immunoSEQ multiplex PCR; TCRdb keeps only in-frame clonotypes and omits some of them. The table lists fewer than 30,000 clones, about 92% of them singletons. The receptor's source is a female donor with multiple sclerosis, enrolled in a pregnancy study. The input for sequencing was CD4+ T cells from peripheral blood mononuclear cells, taken in the first trimester of pregnancy.

CDR3 in amino acids: CASSMGGPWDTQYF. The CDR3 bases are TGTGCCAGTAGTATGGGGGGGCCCTGGGATACGCAGTATTTT. The chain links TRBV19 to TRBJ2-3; TRBD2 might be the D (7 bases). Germline V gene sequence: CDR1 LNHDA, CDR2 SQIVND (reference sequence). V dropped 3 bases and J dropped 6 bases, with 13 bases sitting between them. This CDR3 is 14 amino acids long.